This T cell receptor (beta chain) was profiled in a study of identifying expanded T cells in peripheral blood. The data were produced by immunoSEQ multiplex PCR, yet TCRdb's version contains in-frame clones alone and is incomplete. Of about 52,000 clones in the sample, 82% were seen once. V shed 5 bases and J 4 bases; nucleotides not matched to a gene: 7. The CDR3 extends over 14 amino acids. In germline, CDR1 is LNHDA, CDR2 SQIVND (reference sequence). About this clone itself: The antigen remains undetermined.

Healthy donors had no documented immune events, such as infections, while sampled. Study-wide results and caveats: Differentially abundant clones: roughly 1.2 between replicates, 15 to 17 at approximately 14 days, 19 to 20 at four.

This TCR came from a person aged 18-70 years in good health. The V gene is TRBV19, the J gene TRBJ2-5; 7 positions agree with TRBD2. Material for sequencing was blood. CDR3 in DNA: TGTGCCAGTAGTGTCACGGGCGGGGGAGAGACCCAGTACTTC. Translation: CASSVTGGGETQYF.